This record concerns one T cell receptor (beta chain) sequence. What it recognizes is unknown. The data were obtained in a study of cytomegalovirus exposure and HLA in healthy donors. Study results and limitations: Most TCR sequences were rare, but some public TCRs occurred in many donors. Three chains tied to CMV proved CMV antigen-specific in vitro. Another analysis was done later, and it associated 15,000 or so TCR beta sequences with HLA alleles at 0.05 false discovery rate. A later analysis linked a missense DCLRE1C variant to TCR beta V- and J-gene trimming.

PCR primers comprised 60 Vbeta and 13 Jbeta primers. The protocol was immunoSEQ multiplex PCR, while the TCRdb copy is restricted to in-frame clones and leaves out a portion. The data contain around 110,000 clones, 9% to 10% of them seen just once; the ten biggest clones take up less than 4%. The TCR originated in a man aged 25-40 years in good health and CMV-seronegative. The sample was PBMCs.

CDR3 sequence: CASSFSGVGAGELFF. CDR3 coding DNA: TGCGCCAGCAGTTTTAGCGGGGTCGGGGCCGGGGAGCTGTTTTTT. V is TRBV5-1 and J is TRBJ2-2, with 8 bases lining up with TRBD2. Germline CDR1 is SGHRS and CDR2 is YFSETQ. CDR3 size: 15 residues. Trimming at V came to 5 bases and at J to 6 bases, leaving 9 bases not matched to a gene.